The clone carrying this TCR beta chain was counted many times. As yet, its antigen is unknown. The V end lost 3 bases, the J end lost 1 base, and 6 bases lay between the germline ends. CDR3 length: 13 residues. In making TCR beta libraries, quantitative 5'-RACE with molecular barcodes was used. MiXCR, run by TCRdb on the 5' RACE reads, gives a single entry per CDR3 protein. The sample records hundreds of thousands of distinct CDR3 sequences, over 9.5% being singletons. This sample was included in a study of CD8 T cells in ankylosing spondylitis. Broader study findings: It appeared that ankylosing spondylitis blood was characterized by a TCR beta motif of fewer than 10 highly homologous variants. Disease-associated clones were CD8+ and fairly uncommon in peripheral blood. Prior literature has documented some motif variants in synovial fluid and blood from reactive arthritis. Clones linked to disease were reported to show significant enrichment in matched ankylosing spondylitis synovial fluid.

The TCR originated in a male donor with ankylosing spondylitis. The sample taken for sequencing was blood, either unsorted or a sorted T cell fraction (not recorded which). The rearrangement links TRBV12-3 or TRBV12-4 to TRBJ1-1; D call uncertain. The CDR3 DNA sequence: TGTGCCAGCAGTTTTGGAGCGAACACTGAAGCTTTCTTT. Amino acids: CASSFGANTEAFF.